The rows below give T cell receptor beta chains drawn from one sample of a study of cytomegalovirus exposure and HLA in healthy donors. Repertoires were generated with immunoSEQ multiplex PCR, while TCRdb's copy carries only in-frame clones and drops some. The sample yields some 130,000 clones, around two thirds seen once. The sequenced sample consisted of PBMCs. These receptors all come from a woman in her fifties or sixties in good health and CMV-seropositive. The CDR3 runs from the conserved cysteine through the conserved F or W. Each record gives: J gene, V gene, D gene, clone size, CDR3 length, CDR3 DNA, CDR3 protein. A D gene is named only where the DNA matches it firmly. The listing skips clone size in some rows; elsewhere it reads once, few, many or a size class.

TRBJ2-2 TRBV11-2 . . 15 TGTGCCAGCAGCTTAGTGGGCGCAGACACCGGGGAGCTGTTTTTT CASSLVGADTGELFF
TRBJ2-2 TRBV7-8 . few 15 TGTGCCAGCAGCCCAGACGCAGGGAACACCGGGGAGCTGTTTTTT CASSPDAGNTGELFF
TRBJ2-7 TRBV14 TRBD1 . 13 TGTGCCAGCAGCAATGCCGGGACAGGGGCCCAGTACTTC CASSNAGTGAQYF
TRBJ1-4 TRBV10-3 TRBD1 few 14 TGTGCCATCAGTTCCGGGACAGGGAGAGAAAAACTGTTTTTT CAISSGTGREKLFF
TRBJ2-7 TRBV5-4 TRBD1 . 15 TGTGCCAGCAGCCTGGGACAGGGAATTATAATCGAGCAGTACTTC CASSLGQGIIIEQYF
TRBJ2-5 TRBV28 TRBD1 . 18 TGTGCCAGCAGTTTATCCCCCTACAGGGGATACCTCCAAGAGACCCAGTACTTC CASSLSPYRGYLQETQYF
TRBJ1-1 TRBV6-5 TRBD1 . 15 TGTGCCAGCAGGGACAGGACCCTCATGAACACTGAAGCTTTCTTT CASRDRTLMNTEAFF
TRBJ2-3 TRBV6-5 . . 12 TGTGCCAGCATTTCACCGGGAGATACGCAGTATTTT CASISPGDTQYF
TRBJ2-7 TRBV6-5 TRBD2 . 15 TGTGCCAGCATGTTACTAGCGGGGGCCGCCTACGAGCAGTACTTC CASMLLAGAAYEQYF
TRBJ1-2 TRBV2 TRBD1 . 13 TGTGCCACCAGGACAGGTCCCAACTATGGCTACACCTTC CATRTGPNYGYTF
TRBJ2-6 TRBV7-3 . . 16 TGTGCCAGCGGCGAGCGGGTGGGGTCTGGGGCCAACGTCCTGACTTTC CASGERVGSGANVLTF
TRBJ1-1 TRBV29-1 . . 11 TGCAGCGTTGAAGGGGAGGCAGTGGATTTCTTT CSVEGEAVDFF
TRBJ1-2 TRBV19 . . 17 TGTGCCAGTAGTCTTACAGGGAACTACCCACTGAACTATGGCTACACCTTC CASSLTGNYPLNYGYTF
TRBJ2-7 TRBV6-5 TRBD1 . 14 TGTGCCAGCAGTTCCGACAGGGACTCCTACGAGCAGTACTTC CASSSDRDSYEQYF
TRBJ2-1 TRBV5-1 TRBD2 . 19 TGCGCCAGCAGCTTGGTAGGTAGCGGGTCCTACATATCTGGGAATGAGCAGTTCTTC CASSLVGSGSYISGNEQFF
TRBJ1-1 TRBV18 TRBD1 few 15 TGTGCCAGCTCACCACCGGAGACAGGGGACACTGAAGCTTTCTTT CASSPPETGDTEAFF
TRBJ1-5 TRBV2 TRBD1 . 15 TGTGCCAGCAGTCGGGACAGGGGTTTTGGTCAGCCCCAGCATTTT CASSRDRGFGQPQHF
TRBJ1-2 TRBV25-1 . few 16 TGTGCCAGCAGTGACTCTAGGCCAGTCCCCTCTTACGGCTACACCTTC CASSDSRPVPSYGYTF